A selection of T cell receptor beta chains follows, all from one sample in a study of blood T cell repertoires in COVID-19. Sequenced by immunoSEQ multiplex PCR; TCRdb stores in-frame clones only, minus some. Of 360,000 or so clones in the sample, 89% were seen once. Source material: PBMCs or T cells enriched from blood (not recorded which). The receptors were sampled from a woman between 25 and 40 years old who had recovered from COVID-19. CDR3s include the opening cysteine and the closing phenylalanine or tryptophan. The D gene is left open where the match is weak. Size is omitted from some rows. Given values are once, few, many or a class for expanded clones.

len	v_gene	d_gene	abundance	j_gene	CDR3aa	CDR3nt
15	TRBV27	.	.	TRBJ1-2	CASSFRGASNYGYTF	TGTGCCAGCAGTTTTCGGGGGGCTTCTAACTATGGCTACACCTTC
14	TRBV3-1/TRBV3-2	.	.	TRBJ2-5	CASSQVGRQETQYF	TGTGCCAGCAGCCAAGTGGGCCGACAAGAGACCCAGTACTTC
14	TRBV7-9	.	.	TRBJ1-2	CASSFGWDFYGYTF	TGTGCCAGCAGCTTCGGGTGGGACTTCTATGGCTACACCTTC
12	TRBV18	TRBD1	once	TRBJ1-1	CASSPQGIEAFF	TGTGCCAGCTCTCCACAGGGGATTGAAGCTTTCTTT
15	TRBV5-6	TRBD1	.	TRBJ2-4	CASSWDRGTKNIQYF	TGTGCCAGCAGCTGGGACAGGGGGACCAAAAACATTCAGTACTTC
15	TRBV6-5	TRBD1	.	TRBJ1-4	CASSTTGGTNEKLFF	TGTGCCAGCAGTACAACAGGGGGGACTAATGAAAAACTGTTTTTT
18	TRBV10-1	TRBD1	.	TRBJ2-7	CASSESERWTGGVYEQYF	TGCGCCAGCAGTGAGTCGGAAAGGTGGACAGGGGGCGTCTACGAGCAGTACTTC
16	TRBV7-9	.	.	TRBJ1-2	CASSPPGAGLGYGYTF	TGTGCCAGCAGCCCGCCCGGTGCGGGACTCGGCTATGGCTACACCTTC
13	TRBV7-3	TRBD1	.	TRBJ2-7	CASSATGGYEQYF	TGTGCCAGCAGCGCCACAGGGGGCTACGAGCAGTACTTC
14	TRBV12-5	TRBD1	.	TRBJ1-2	CASGLVGTGYGYTF	TGTGCTAGTGGTTTGGTCGGGACAGGGTACGGCTACACCTTC
18	TRBV7-3	TRBD2	.	TRBJ2-5	CASSLYGGAGGSQETQYF	TGTGCCAGCAGCCTGTACGGGGGAGCGGGAGGGAGCCAAGAGACCCAGTACTTC
15	TRBV28	.	.	TRBJ1-1	CASSAGNSGFTEAFF	TGTGCCAGCAGTGCGGGAAACTCAGGATTCACTGAAGCTTTCTTT
12	TRBV11-2	.	.	TRBJ2-1	CASSFSGNEQFF	TGTGCCAGCAGCTTCTCCGGGAATGAGCAGTTCTTC
13	TRBV7-2	.	.	TRBJ1-4	CASSTQQGGELFF	TGTGCCAGCAGCACACAACAGGGTGGCGAACTGTTTTTT
15	TRBV4-3	.	.	TRBJ1-1	CASSQLVFLNTEAFF	TGCGCCAGCAGCCAGTTAGTTTTCTTGAACACTGAAGCTTTCTTT
15	TRBV3-1/TRBV3-2	.	.	TRBJ1-2	CASSRQAPTNYGYTF	TGTGCCAGCAGCCGACAGGCGCCGACTAACTATGGCTACACCTTC
12	TRBV3-1/TRBV3-2	.	.	TRBJ2-1	CASSQRVNEQFF	TGTGCCAGCAGCCAACGGGTTAATGAGCAGTTCTTC
12	TRBV5-8	.	.	TRBJ1-5	CASSLVFPPQHF	TGTGCCAGCAGCTTGGTATTCCCGCCCCAGCATTTT
15	TRBV9	.	.	TRBJ1-2	CASSVGGGANYGYTF	TGTGCCAGCAGCGTAGGCGGGGGGGCTAACTATGGCTACACCTTC
13	TRBV9	.	.	TRBJ2-7	CASSVSPYYEQYF	TGTGCCAGCAGCGTTAGTCCGTACTACGAGCAGTACTTC
12	TRBV28	TRBD1	.	TRBJ1-6	CASSSVTGLSHF	TGTGCCAGCAGTTCCGTGACAGGGCTGAGCCACTTT
14	TRBV28	TRBD1	.	TRBJ1-1	CASSRGTGESRAFF	TGTGCCAGCAGCCGAGGGACAGGGGAATCTCGAGCTTTCTTT
15	TRBV15	TRBD2	.	TRBJ2-1	CATSRGTSGTREQFF	TGTGCCACCAGTCGCGGGACTAGCGGGACGCGGGAGCAGTTCTTC
16	TRBV28	TRBD2	.	TRBJ2-4	CASSQTAGWAKNIQYF	TGTGCCAGCAGTCAGACAGCGGGATGGGCCAAAAACATTCAGTACTTC
13	TRBV27	TRBD1	.	TRBJ2-7	CASSWDREYEQYF	TGTGCCAGCAGTTGGGACAGGGAGTACGAGCAGTACTTC
16	TRBV10-3	TRBD2	.	TRBJ2-3	CAISSGLAGGTDTQYF	TGTGCCATCAGCTCCGGGTTAGCGGGAGGGACAGATACGCAGTATTTT
13	TRBV25-1	TRBD1	.	TRBJ1-2	CASLGQGNYGYTF	TGTGCCAGCCTTGGACAGGGGAACTATGGCTACACCTTC
14	TRBV13	.	.	TRBJ1-2	CASSLNDNVIGYTF	TGTGCCAGCAGCTTAAACGACAACGTAATTGGCTACACCTTC
16	TRBV7-8	TRBD2	.	TRBJ2-1	CASSSRWEGRFNEQFF	TGTGCCAGCAGCTCCAGGTGGGAGGGCCGGTTTAATGAGCAGTTCTTC
13	TRBV30	.	few	TRBJ1-5	CAWNSGNNQPQHF	TGTGCCTGGAATTCAGGTAACAATCAGCCCCAGCATTTT
13	TRBV29-1	.	once	TRBJ1-5	CSVGMSSNQPQHF	TGCAGCGTTGGCATGAGTTCCAATCAGCCCCAGCATTTT
14	TRBV6-1	.	.	TRBJ2-7	CASSEAARSYEQYF	TGTGCCAGCAGTGAAGCGGCGAGGTCCTACGAGCAGTACTTC
16	TRBV30	TRBD2	.	TRBJ2-5	CAWCTLAGAFLGTQYF	TGTGCCTGGTGTACCTTAGCGGGGGCGTTCTTGGGGACCCAGTACTTC
20	TRBV5-1	TRBD2	.	TRBJ2-3	CASNPTAAGTSGTHTDTQYF	TGCGCCAGCAACCCCACGGCAGCCGGGACTAGCGGGACCCACACAGATACGCAGTATTTT
13	TRBV7-3	.	.	TRBJ1-2	CASSFFPTDGYTF	TGTGCCAGCAGCTTTTTTCCTACAGATGGCTACACCTTC
16	TRBV9	TRBD1	.	TRBJ1-2	CASSPGGQGNNYGYTF	TGTGCCAGCAGCCCAGGGGGACAGGGGAACAACTATGGCTACACCTTC
13	TRBV19	TRBD1	.	TRBJ1-5	CASKDRVDQPQHF	TGTGCCAGTAAGGACAGGGTGGATCAGCCCCAGCATTTT
13	TRBV7-8	.	once	TRBJ2-3	CASSLEDVVTQYF	TGTGCCAGCAGCTTGGAGGATGTGGTTACGCAGTATTTT
14	TRBV28	.	.	TRBJ2-1	CAIRQPGPYNEQFF	TGTGCCATTCGACAGCCCGGGCCTTACAATGAGCAGTTCTTC
16	TRBV10-2	.	.	TRBJ2-3	CASSFRTTLRTDTQYF	TGCGCCAGCAGTTTTCGGACTACCCTCCGCACAGATACGCAGTATTTT
15	TRBV5-1	TRBD2	.	TRBJ2-1	CASSLGTSGTTEQFF	TGCGCCAGCAGCCTTGGGACTAGCGGGACTACTGAGCAGTTCTTC
12	TRBV19	.	.	TRBJ1-1	CASSIDTSEAFF	TGTGCCAGTAGTATAGACACAAGTGAAGCTTTCTTT
13	TRBV15	TRBD1	few	TRBJ1-5	CATRDRENQPQHF	TGTGCCACCCGCGACAGGGAAAATCAGCCCCAGCATTTT
15	TRBV6-5	.	.	TRBJ2-1	CASSYFGGLNNEQFF	TGTGCCAGCAGTTACTTCGGGGGACTCAACAATGAGCAGTTCTTC
16	TRBV28	.	.	TRBJ1-3	CASSWQTRISGNTIYF	TGTGCCAGCAGTTGGCAGACGAGGATCTCTGGAAACACCATATATTTT
15	TRBV18	TRBD1	.	TRBJ1-2	CASSPPKDRVNGYTF	TGTGCCAGCTCACCACCGAAGGACAGGGTCAATGGCTACACCTTC
14	TRBV5-1	.	.	TRBJ1-1	CASSQATGSTEAFF	TGCGCCAGCAGCCAGGCGACAGGCAGCACTGAAGCTTTCTTT
16	TRBV24-1	TRBD1	.	TRBJ2-3	CATSDFRTGGTDTQYF	TGTGCCACCAGTGATTTTCGGACAGGGGGCACAGATACGCAGTATTTT
15	TRBV18	TRBD1	.	TRBJ1-6	CASSPVGQDNSPLHF	TGTGCCAGCTCACCGGTGGGACAGGATAATTCACCCCTCCACTTT
15	TRBV28	TRBD2	.	TRBJ2-5	CASSFSGRAQETQYF	TGTGCCAGCAGTTTTAGCGGGAGGGCCCAAGAGACCCAGTACTTC
13	TRBV12-3/TRBV12-4	.	.	TRBJ2-1	CASSQKWHYEQFF	TGTGCCAGCAGTCAAAAATGGCATTATGAGCAGTTCTTC
15	TRBV27	TRBD2	.	TRBJ2-2	CASTPSGLAGGELFF	TGTGCCAGCACCCCCTCGGGACTAGCGGGCGGGGAGCTGTTTTTT
14	TRBV5-5	.	.	TRBJ2-5	CASSRQANQETQYF	TGTGCCAGCAGCCGACAAGCCAATCAAGAGACCCAGTACTTC
14	TRBV18	TRBD1	.	TRBJ1-2	CASSPPTGGYGYTF	TGTGCCAGCTCACCCCCGACAGGGGGCTATGGCTACACCTTC
15	TRBV5-6	.	.	TRBJ2-7	CASSLRAGISYEQYF	TGTGCCAGCAGCTTGCGAGCAGGGATTTCCTACGAGCAGTACTTC
16	TRBV7-9	.	.	TRBJ1-2	CASSHPRAQGFYGYTF	TGTGCCAGCAGCCATCCCAGGGCCCAGGGCTTCTATGGCTACACCTTC
14	TRBV27	.	.	TRBJ1-1	CASSQRRGRTEAFF	TGTGCCAGCAGCCAGCGGAGGGGCAGGACTGAAGCTTTCTTT
16	TRBV3-1/TRBV3-2	.	.	TRBJ1-1	CASSQDWRGSLTEAFF	TGTGCCAGCAGCCAAGATTGGAGGGGATCTCTCACTGAAGCTTTCTTT
16	TRBV6-2/TRBV6-3	TRBD1	once	TRBJ2-7	CASSYNPGGSSYEQYF	TGTGCCAGCAGTTACAACCCAGGGGGCTCCTCCTACGAGCAGTACTTC
12	TRBV18	TRBD2	.	TRBJ2-7	CATTSGSREQYF	TGTGCCACAACTAGCGGGAGTCGCGAGCAGTACTTC